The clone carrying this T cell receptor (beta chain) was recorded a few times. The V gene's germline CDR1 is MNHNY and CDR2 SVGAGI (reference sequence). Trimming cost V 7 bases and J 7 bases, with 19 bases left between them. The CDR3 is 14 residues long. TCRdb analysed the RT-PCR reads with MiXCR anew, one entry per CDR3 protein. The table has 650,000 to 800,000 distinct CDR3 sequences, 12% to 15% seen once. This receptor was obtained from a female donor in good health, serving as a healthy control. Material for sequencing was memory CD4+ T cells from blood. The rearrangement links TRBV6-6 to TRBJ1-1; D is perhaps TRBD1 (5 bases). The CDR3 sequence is CASNRNRPRGEAFF. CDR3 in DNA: TGTGCCAGCAACAGAAACAGGCCTAGGGGTGAAGCTTTCTTT.